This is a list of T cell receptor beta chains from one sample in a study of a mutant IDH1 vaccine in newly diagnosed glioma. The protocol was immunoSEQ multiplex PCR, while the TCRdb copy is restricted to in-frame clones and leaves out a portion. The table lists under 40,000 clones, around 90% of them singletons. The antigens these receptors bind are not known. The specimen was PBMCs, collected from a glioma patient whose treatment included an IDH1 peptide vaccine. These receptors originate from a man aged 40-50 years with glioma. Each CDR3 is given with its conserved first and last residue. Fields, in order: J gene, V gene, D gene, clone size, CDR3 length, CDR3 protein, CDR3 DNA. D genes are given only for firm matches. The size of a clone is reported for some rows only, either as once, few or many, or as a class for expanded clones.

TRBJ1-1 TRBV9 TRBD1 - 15 CASSGGQGANTEAFF TGTGCCAGCAGCGGGGGACAGGGGGCGAACACTGAAGCTTTCTTT
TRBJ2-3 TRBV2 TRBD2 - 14 CASNGGGSTDTQYF TGTGCCAGCAATGGGGGGGGGTCGACAGATACGCAGTATTTT
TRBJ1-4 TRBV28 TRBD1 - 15 CASSWGTDRDEKLFF TGTGCCAGCAGTTGGGGGACAGATAGAGATGAAAAACTGTTTTTT
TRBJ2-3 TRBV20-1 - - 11 CSAGRERYLYF TGCAGTGCTGGACGGGAGAGGTACCTGTATTTT
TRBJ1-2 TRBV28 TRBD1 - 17 CASSPSGRDRGRSGYTF TGTGCCAGCAGCCCCTCTGGGAGGGACAGGGGCCGAAGTGGCTACACCTTC
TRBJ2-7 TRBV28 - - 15 CASSLRVQRHYEQYF TGTGCCAGCAGTTTAAGGGTCCAAAGGCACTACGAGCAGTACTTC
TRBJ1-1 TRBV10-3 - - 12 CATRRDNTEAFF TGTGCCACCCGACGGGACAACACTGAAGCTTTCTTT
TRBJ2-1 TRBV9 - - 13 CASSAGGGGEQFF TGTGCCAGCAGCGCAGGTGGGGGCGGTGAGCAGTTCTTC
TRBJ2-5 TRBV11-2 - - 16 CASSPPAVSGQETQYF TGTGCCAGCAGTCCCCCCGCCGTATCGGGGCAAGAGACCCAGTACTTC
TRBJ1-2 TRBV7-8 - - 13 CASSLVGTNGYTF TGTGCCAGCAGCTTAGTCGGGACAAATGGCTACACCTTC
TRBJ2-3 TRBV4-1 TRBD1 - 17 CASSPTRQGYSTDTQYF TGCGCCAGCAGCCCCACCCGACAGGGTTACAGCACAGATACGCAGTATTTT
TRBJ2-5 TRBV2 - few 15 CASSERMRSQETQYF TGTGCCAGCAGTGAAAGAATGCGGTCACAAGAGACCCAGTACTTC
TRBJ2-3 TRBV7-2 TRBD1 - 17 CASSLALAGGGTDTQYF TGTGCCAGCAGCTTAGCGCTGGCAGGGGGTGGCACAGATACGCAGTATTTT
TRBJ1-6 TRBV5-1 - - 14 CASSVTEYNSPLHF TGCGCCAGCAGCGTGACAGAGTATAATTCACCCCTCCACTTT
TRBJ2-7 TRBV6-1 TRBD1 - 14 CASSEGDRAYEQYF TGTGCCAGCAGTGAAGGGGACAGGGCCTACGAGCAGTACTTC
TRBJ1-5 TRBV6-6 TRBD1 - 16 CASSYRGQGGDQPQHF TGTGCCAGCAGTTACCGCGGACAGGGAGGCGATCAGCCCCAGCATTTT
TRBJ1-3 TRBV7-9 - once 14 CASSTGTSGNTIYF TGTGCCAGCAGCACCGGGACATCTGGAAACACCATATATTTT
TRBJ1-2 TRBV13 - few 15 CASSRAPPGEDGYTF TGTGCCAGCAGCCGAGCACCCCCGGGTGAAGATGGCTACACCTTC
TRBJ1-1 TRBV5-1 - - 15 CASSLEGKENTEAFF TGCGCCAGCAGCTTGGAAGGCAAAGAGAACACTGAAGCTTTCTTT
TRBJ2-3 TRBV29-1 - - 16 CSVSRGERASTDTQYF TGCAGCGTTAGCCGGGGAGAGCGGGCGAGCACAGATACGCAGTATTTT
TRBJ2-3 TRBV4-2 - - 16 CASSQVGPEGGDTQYF TGTGCCAGCAGCCAAGTTGGTCCGGAGGGTGGGGATACGCAGTATTTT
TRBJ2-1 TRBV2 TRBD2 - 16 CASSEGLAGGNNEQFF TGTGCCAGCAGTGAAGGGCTAGCGGGAGGGAACAATGAGCAGTTCTTC
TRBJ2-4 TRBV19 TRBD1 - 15 CASMGTPGQGGSQYF TGTGCCAGTATGGGGACACCGGGACAGGGGGGCTCCCAGTACTTC
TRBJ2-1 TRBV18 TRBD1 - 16 CASSPLTGGSYNEQFF TGTGCCAGCTCACCCTTGACAGGGGGGTCCTACAATGAGCAGTTCTTC
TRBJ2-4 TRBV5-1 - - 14 CASRGQGIVDIQYF TGCGCCAGCAGGGGGCAGGGAATTGTAGACATTCAGTACTTC
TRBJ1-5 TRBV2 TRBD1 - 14 CASREDRGGQPQHF TGTGCCAGCAGGGAGGACAGGGGGGGTCAGCCCCAGCATTTT
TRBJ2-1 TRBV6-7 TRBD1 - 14 CASSWGTGVHEQFF TGTGCCAGCAGTTGGGGGACAGGGGTACATGAGCAGTTCTTC
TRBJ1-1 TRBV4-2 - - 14 CASSPQELNTEAFF TGTGCCAGCAGCCCTCAAGAATTGAACACTGAAGCTTTCTTT
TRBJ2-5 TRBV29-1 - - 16 CSDGTHEGVQRETQYF TGCAGCGACGGGACCCATGAGGGGGTCCAAAGGGAGACCCAGTACTTC
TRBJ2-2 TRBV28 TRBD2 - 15 CASTTSGANTGELFF TGTGCCAGCACTACTAGCGGAGCGAACACCGGGGAGCTGTTTTTT
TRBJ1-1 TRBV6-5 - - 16 CASSYGGWGANTEAFF TGTGCCAGCAGTTATGGGGGGTGGGGTGCGAACACTGAAGCTTTCTTT
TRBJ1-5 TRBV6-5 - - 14 CASSSGPLNQPQHF TGTGCCAGCAGTTCGGGACCCTTGAATCAGCCCCAGCATTTT
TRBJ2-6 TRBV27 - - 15 CASSPGVSGANVLTF TGTGCCAGCAGTCCCGGAGTCTCTGGGGCCAACGTCCTGACTTTC
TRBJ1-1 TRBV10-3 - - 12 CASGGARTEAFF TGTGCCTCCGGGGGGGCGAGAACTGAAGCTTTCTTT
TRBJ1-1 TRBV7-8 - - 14 CASSSDRYNTEAFF TGTGCCAGCAGCTCCGACAGGTACAACACTGAAGCTTTCTTT
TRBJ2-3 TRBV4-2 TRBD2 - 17 CASSQEASGGRADTQYF TGTGCCAGCAGCCAAGAGGCTAGCGGGGGGCGGGCAGATACGCAGTATTTT
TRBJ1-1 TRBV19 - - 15 CASRTGVGVNTEAFF TGTGCCAGTAGGACTGGGGTGGGGGTGAACACTGAAGCTTTCTTT
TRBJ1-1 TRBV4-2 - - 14 CASSQRRLNTEAFF TGTGCCAGCAGCCAAAGACGGCTGAACACTGAAGCTTTCTTT
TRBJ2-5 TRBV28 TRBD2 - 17 CASRGGASGGERETQYF TGTGCCAGCAGGGGTGGGGCTAGCGGGGGCGAGAGAGAGACCCAGTACTTC